Presented here are 18 T cell receptor beta chains from one specimen sequenced in a study of T-cell reconstitution after alpha-beta-depleted transplantation in children. Preparation of the TCRbeta library involved a method that used unique molecular identifiers. One entry per CDR3 protein results from TCRdb running MiXCR on the PCR reads. The repertoire holds 640,000 or so distinct CDR3 sequences, with 16% as singletons. This sample comprised PBMCs from the stem cell graft donor, obtained from the stem cell graft. All receptors come from a human donor who donated a stem cell graft to a child with acute myeloid leukemia.

The table lists this clonotype with many counts. The chain is built from TRBV6-6 and TRBJ1-1; D possibly corresponds to TRBD1 (6 bases). CDR1 MNHNY and CDR2 SVGAGI come from the germline V gene (reference sequence). Trimming left V 6 bases short and J 11 bases short, with 19 bases between. The CDR3 contains 13 residues. The CDR3 region is CASRPQEQGAAFF. CDR3 coding DNA: TGTGCCAGCAGACCCCAGGAACAGGGCGCCGCTTTCTTT.

CDR3 nucleotides: TGTGCCAGCAGTTTATCGAGGGGCAGAACCTACAATGAGCAGTTCTTC. Residues: CASSLSRGRTYNEQFF. This sequence joins TRBV27 and TRBJ2-1; D tentatively reads TRBD1 or TRBD2 (5 bases each). The V end was cut by 0 bases, the J end by 2 bases, with 11 bases between. The CDR3 is 16 residues long. Germline CDR1 is MNHEY and CDR2 is SMNVEV (reference sequence).

This clonotype came up many times. One junction end does not reproduce the germline sequence, and a read error may be involved. The rearrangement uses TRBV9 and TRBJ2-1; D not certain. The CDR3 loop spans 11 amino acids. Germline V gene lookup returns CDR1 SGDLS and CDR2 YYNGEE. The CDR3 sequence: CASSVGTNTVF. The CDR3, as DNA: TGTGCCAGCAGCGTAGGGACCAATACGGTCTTC.

This clonotype was observed a few times. The V gene is TRBV12-3 or TRBV12-4, the J gene TRBJ1-2; TRBD1 might be the D (5 bases). The V and J ends lost 0 bases and 8 bases respectively, with 16 bases between them. This CDR3 spans 15 amino acids. DNA for the CDR3: TGTGCCAGCAGTTTAGCGACGGTTGGGGGGGGAGGCTACACCTTC. Its translation: CASSLATVGGGGYTF.

This clonotype occurred many times. This chain joins TRBV20-1 and TRBJ1-6; unclear D gene. This CDR3 is 12 amino acids long. The germline V and J ends were trimmed by 5 bases and 10 bases, with 12 bases remaining between them. In germline, CDR1 is DFQATT, CDR2 SNEGSKA (reference sequence). The CDR3 region has the DNA TGCAGTGCTGCAGAAATTAGCTCACCCCTCCACTTT. Translating gives CSAAEISSPLHF.

The V gene is TRBV5-1, the J gene TRBJ2-5, with D perhaps assigned TRBD1 or TRBD2 (5 bases each). The CDR3 is made up of 14 amino acids. The V end lost 1 base, the J end lost 5 bases, and 12 bases lay between the germline ends. Looked up from germline, CDR1 is SGHRS and CDR2 is YFSETQ. CDR3 coding DNA: TGCGCCAGCAGCTTGATCTGGGGCGGGGAGACCCAGTACTTC. This codes for CASSLIWGGETQYF.

This clonotype was seen a few times. The rearrangement joins TRBV20-1 to TRBJ2-3; TRBD2 matches 12 bases. The germline V gene encodes CDR1 DFQATT and CDR2 SNEGSKA (reference sequence). There are 19 residues in the CDR3. V trimming: 5 bases; J trimming: 1 base; junction bases outside the gene matches: 16. CDR3 amino acids: CSAPFPSGGAISRTDTQYF. The CDR3 DNA reads TGCAGTGCTCCCTTCCCTAGCGGGGGGGCGATCAGTCGCACAGATACGCAGTATTTT.

The chain is built from TRBV12-3 or TRBV12-4 and TRBJ1-2, with D possibly matching TRBD1 (6 bases). V was shortened by 2 bases and J by 8 bases, with 15 bases between the two germline ends. The CDR3 has 14 residues. The CDR3 sequence is CASSLQGRRLGYTF. In DNA form, the CDR3 reads TGTGCCAGCAGTTTACAGGGGCGACGTCTCGGCTACACCTTC.

This chain connects TRBV7-2 to TRBJ2-5; D possibly corresponds to TRBD2 (6 bases). The CDR3 contains 13 residues. V was cut by 5 bases and J by 5 bases, with 12 bases left in between. Germline V gene sequence: CDR1 SGHTA, CDR2 FQGNSA. The CDR3 DNA follows: TGTGCCAGCAGCCGATCTAGCGCGGAGACCCAGTACTTC. Translated, it gives CASSRSSAETQYF.

The J gene is TRBJ2-3, the V gene TRBV20-1; the match to TRBD2 covers 9 bases. The CDR3 contains 16 residues. V shed 4 bases and J 4 bases; nucleotides not matched to a gene: 12. Looked up from germline, CDR1 is DFQATT and CDR2 is SNEGSKA (reference sequence). This chain's CDR3 is CSANHFGAGGPDTQYF. Here the CDR3 DNA reads TGCAGTGCTAACCATTTTGGGGCGGGGGGGCCAGATACGCAGTATTTT.

This chain links TRBV7-9 with TRBJ2-5; 8 bases match TRBD2. Trimming at V came to 5 bases and at J to 5 bases, leaving 10 bases not matched to a gene. The germline V gene has CDR1 SEHNR and CDR2 FQNEAQ (reference sequence). This CDR3 has 15 amino acids. In nucleotides, the CDR3 is TGTGCCAGCAGCGGAGTAGCGGGGTTTGTGGAGACCCAGTACTTC. It translates to CASSGVAGFVETQYF. The complete variable domain, with remaining parts taken from reference TRBV7-9 and TRBJ2-5, reads DTGVSQNPRHKITKRGQNVTFRCDPISEHNRLYWYRQTLGQGPEFLTYFQNEAQLEKSRLLSDRFSAERPKGSFSTLEIQRTEQGDSAMYLCASSGVAGFVETQYFGPGTRLLVL.

This clonotype was observed a few times. The chain employs TRBV13 and TRBJ2-1, with TRBD1 matching 10 bases. Trimming removed 5 bases from V and 5 bases from J; junction bases left unmatched: 6. The germline V gene has CDR1 PRHDT and CDR2 FYEKMQ (reference sequence). The CDR3 extends over 15 amino acids. The CDR3 DNA follows: TGTGCCAGCAGCCTTTTAGGACAGGGGGACAATGAGCAGTTCTTC. Encoded protein: CASSLLGQGDNEQFF. Full variable domain (rest looked up from reference TRBV13 and TRBJ2-1): AAGVIQSPRHLIKEKRETATLKCYPIPRHDTVYWYQQGPGQDPQFLISFYEKMQSDKGSIPDRFSAQQFSDYHSELNMSSLELGDSALYFCASSLLGQGDNEQFFGPGTRLTVL.

This clonotype turned up a few times. The V call is TRBV20-1, the J call TRBJ1-2; D is perhaps TRBD1 (5 bases). Trimming removed 3 bases from V and 4 bases from J, with 15 bases in between. Germline lookup yields CDR1 DFQATT and CDR2 SNEGSKA (reference sequence). This CDR3 region has 14 residues. CDR3 amino acids: CSASPPTVSYGYTF. CDR3 sequence (DNA): TGCAGTGCTAGCCCACCGACAGTTAGCTATGGCTACACCTTC.

This clonotype was seen many times. The rearrangement links TRBV4-2 to TRBJ1-2, with 7 bases fitting TRBD1. CDR1 and CDR2 (germline): LGHNA, YNFKEQ. Trimming removed 4 bases from V and 6 bases from J; junction bases left unmatched: 8. The CDR3 runs 14 residues. CDR3 protein: CASSREDRSNGYTF. Here the CDR3 DNA reads TGTGCCAGCAGCCGAGAGGACAGGAGCAATGGCTACACCTTC.

V usage is TRBV7-2 and J usage is TRBJ1-1; D is ambiguous. CDR1 and CDR2 from the germline V gene are SGHTA and FQGNSA. The CDR3 runs to 13 residues. With 5 bases removed from V and 0 bases from J, the gap between germline ends came to 7 bases. The CDR3 sequence: CASSRNMNTEAFF. The CDR3 DNA reads TGTGCCAGCAGCCGGAACATGAACACTGAAGCTTTCTTT.

This clonotype was counted a few times. The chain recombines TRBV7-9 with TRBJ2-7; D is ambiguous. This CDR3 has 12 residues. Trimming removed 4 bases at V and 5 bases at J, with 9 bases between. Germline values: CDR1 SEHNR, CDR2 FQNEAQ (reference sequence). The CDR3 spells CASSSTSNEQYF. The CDR3, as DNA: TGTGCCAGCAGCTCAACCTCAAACGAGCAGTACTTC.

V gene TRBV5-3 combines with J gene TRBJ2-7; D uncertain. TRBV5-3 is designated an ORF whose function remains uncertain. The CDR3 runs to 12 residues. The ends were cut back, 8 bases at V and 3 bases at J, with 12 bases in the middle. The CDR3 sequence: CASSIAVYEQYV. The CDR3, as DNA: TGTGCCAGCAGCATCGCCGTCTACGAGCAGTACGTC.

The V call is TRBV20-1, the J call TRBJ2-5, with D unclear. Trimming cost V 1 base and J 3 bases, with 6 bases left between them. Germline V gene data show CDR1 as DFQATT and CDR2 as SNEGSKA (reference sequence). The CDR3 extends over 12 amino acids. The CDR3 DNA reads as TGCAGTGCTAGAGGCGTGGAAGAGACCCAGTACTTC. Translating it yields CSARGVEETQYF.